This T cell receptor (beta chain) was captured in a study of cytomegalovirus exposure and HLA in healthy donors. Regarding the study as a whole: Association of 16,951 TCR beta sequences with HLA alleles was found at 0.05 false discovery rate in a later analysis. It was taken for granted in presence/absence analyses that sequencing depth across donors was roughly uniform. It was reported that the classifier diagnosed cytomegalovirus status with high specificity and sensitivity in both the original and validation cohorts.

The PCR was carried out with 60 Vbeta primers and 13 Jbeta primers. Produced via immunoSEQ multiplex PCR; TCRdb's table is partial and in-frame only. Seen here are 100,000 to 150,000 clones, less than 80% observed once, and the top ten hold 4%. Regarding this clone: Its specificity is not known.

Sequences were obtained from PBMCs. This TCR derives from a man aged 40-49 years in good health and CMV-seropositive.

As DNA, the CDR3 is TGTGCCAGCAGGCTTATACCGGGACAGGGGGTCAATGAGCAGTTCTTC. Translating it yields CASRLIPGQGVNEQFF. The V call is TRBV27, the J call TRBJ2-1; 11 positions agree with TRBD1. CDR1 is MNHEY and CDR2 is SMNVEV in the germline V gene (reference sequence). The CDR3 sequence is 16 residues long. V gave up 6 bases and J gave up 6 bases; unmatched junction bases: 10.